This passage covers 8 T cell receptor beta chains from one sample sequenced in a study of Siglec-9 on CD8 T cells in melanoma. Using immunoSEQ multiplex PCR, the repertoire was profiled, and TCRdb retains in-frame clones only, with some absent. This sample yields approximately 35,000 clones, of which about 86% are seen a single time; approximately 1.7% belongs to the top ten. Sequences were obtained from Siglec-9- CD8+ T cells sorted from blood. The receptor source for this set is a human donor in good health.

The V gene is TRBV7-8, the J gene TRBJ2-5; D possibly corresponds to TRBD2 (6 bases). Trimming removed 8 bases at V and 4 bases at J, with 26 bases between. Per the germline V gene, CDR1 is SGHVS and CDR2 is FQNEAQ. The CDR3 runs 17 residues. The CDR3 DNA reads as TGTGCCAGCGGCGGACAACTTCTGGGGGAGGCGGGAGAGACCCAGTACTTC. Translated: CASGGQLLGEAGETQYF.

The chain is built from TRBV7-8 and TRBJ1-5; 10 bases match TRBD1. Germline V lookup: CDR1 SGHVS, CDR2 FQNEAQ. Trimming took 5 bases from V and 4 from J; bases not matched to a gene: 5. The CDR3 totals 15 residues. The CDR3 DNA follows: TGTGCCAGCAGCCTGACAGGGGGCGGGAATCAGCCCCAGCATTTT. Translated, it gives CASSLTGGGNQPQHF.

The rearrangement links TRBV7-2 to TRBJ2-7; 8 bases fit TRBD2. This CDR3 spans 15 amino acids. The J segment lost 0 bases and the V segment lost 5 bases, leaving 6 bases of the junction unmatched. Germline V gene data show CDR1 as SGHTA and CDR2 as FQGNSA. The CDR3 sequence: CASSTSGRLSYEQYF. The CDR3 DNA sequence: TGTGCCAGCAGCACTAGCGGTCGGCTCTCCTACGAGCAGTACTTC.

The rearrangement uses TRBV11-2 and TRBJ1-2, with a weak D call TRBD1 (5 bases). Germline CDR1 SGHAT, CDR2 FQNNGV. Trimming took off 7 bases at V and 4 bases at J, with 19 bases between the two ends. This CDR3 spans 15 amino acids. CDR3 bases: TGTGCCAGCACCACGACGAGCAGGGCGGGCTATGGCTACACCTTC. The encoded protein is CASTTTSRAGYGYTF.

This chain joins TRBV29-1 and TRBJ1-3; the match to TRBD1 covers 9 bases. V was pared by 5 bases and J by 0 bases, with 5 bases of the junction left unmatched. Per germline, CDR1 SQVTM and CDR2 ANQGSEA. The CDR3 is 15 residues long. CDR3 sequence: CSVRDRDSSGNTIYF. CDR3 DNA: TGCAGCGTTCGGGACAGGGATTCCTCTGGAAACACCATATATTTT.

The V and J genes are TRBV5-1 and TRBJ1-2; TRBD1 matches 9 bases. With V trimmed by 2 bases and J by 4 bases, 12 bases remained unmatched. CDR1 and CDR2 from the germline V gene are SGHRS and YFSETQ. This CDR3 is built from 17 residues. CDR3 sequence: CASSLGTGTGLGYGYTF. CDR3 in DNA: TGCGCCAGCAGCTTAGGCACCGGGACAGGGTTGGGCTATGGCTACACCTTC.

The rearrangement joins TRBV5-4 to TRBJ2-3; D is possibly TRBD1 (5 bases). The CDR3 spans 13 residues. Deletions cut 4 bases from V and 5 bases from J, with 11 bases between. The germline V gene has CDR1 SGHNT and CDR2 YYREEE (reference sequence). The chain's CDR3 is CASSPLGEDTQYF. The CDR3 nucleotides are TGTGCCAGCAGCCCTTTAGGGGAAGATACGCAGTATTTT. The full variable domain, completed using reference TRBV5-4 and TRBJ2-3, is ETGVTQSPTHLIKTRGQQVTLRCSSQSGHNTVSWYQQALGQGPQFIFQYYREEENGRGNFPPRFSGLQFPNYSSELNVNALELDDSALYLCASSPLGEDTQYFGPGTRLTVL.

The chain is built from TRBV7-9 and TRBJ2-7, with TRBD1 as a possible D gene (6 bases). Germline V gene lookup returns CDR1 SEHNR and CDR2 FQNEAQ (reference sequence). V shed 5 bases and J shed 5 bases, with 13 bases lying between them. This CDR3 region has 13 residues. CDR3 nucleotides: TGTGCCAGCAGCCCGACAGGTACCCACGAGCAGTACTTC. Translated: CASSPTGTHEQYF.